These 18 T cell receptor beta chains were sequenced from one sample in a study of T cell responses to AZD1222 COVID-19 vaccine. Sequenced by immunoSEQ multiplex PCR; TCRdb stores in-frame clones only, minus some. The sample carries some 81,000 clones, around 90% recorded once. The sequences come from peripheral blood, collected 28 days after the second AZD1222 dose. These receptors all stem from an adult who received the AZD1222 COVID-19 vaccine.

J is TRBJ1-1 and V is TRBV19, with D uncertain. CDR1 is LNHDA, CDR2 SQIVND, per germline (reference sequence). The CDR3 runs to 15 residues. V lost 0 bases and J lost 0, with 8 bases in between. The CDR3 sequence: CASSIETIMNTEAFF. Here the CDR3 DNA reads TGTGCCAGTAGTATAGAGACAATCATGAACACTGAAGCTTTCTTT.

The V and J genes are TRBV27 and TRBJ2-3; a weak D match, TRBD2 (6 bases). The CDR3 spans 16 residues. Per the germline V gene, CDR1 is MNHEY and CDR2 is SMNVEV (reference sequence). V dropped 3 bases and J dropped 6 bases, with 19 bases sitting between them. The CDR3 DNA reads TGTGCCAGCAGTTTTCGGCGGGGAGGCCCCGGGGATACGCAGTATTTT. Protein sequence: CASSFRRGGPGDTQYF.

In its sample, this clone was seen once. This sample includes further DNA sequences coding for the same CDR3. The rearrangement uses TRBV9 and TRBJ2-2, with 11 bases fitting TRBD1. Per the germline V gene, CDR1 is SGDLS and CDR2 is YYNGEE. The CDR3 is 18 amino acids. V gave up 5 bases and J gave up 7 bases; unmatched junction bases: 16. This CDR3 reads CASSVSSGTGGMGGELFF. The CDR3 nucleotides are TGTGCCAGCAGTGTTTCGTCCGGGACAGGGGGAATGGGCGGGGAGCTGTTTTTT.

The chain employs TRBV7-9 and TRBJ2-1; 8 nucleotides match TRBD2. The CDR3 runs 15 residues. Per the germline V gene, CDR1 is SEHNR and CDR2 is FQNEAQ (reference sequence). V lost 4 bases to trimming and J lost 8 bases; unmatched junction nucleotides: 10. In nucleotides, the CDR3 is TGTGCCAGCAGCTACGGACTAGCCAGGGAGGATGAGCAGTTCTTC. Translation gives CASSYGLAREDEQFF.

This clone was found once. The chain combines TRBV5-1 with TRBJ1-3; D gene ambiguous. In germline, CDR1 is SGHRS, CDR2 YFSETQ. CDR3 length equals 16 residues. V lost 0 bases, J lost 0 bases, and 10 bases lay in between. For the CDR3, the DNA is TGCGCCAGCAGCTTGGCACATCCAAGCTCTGGAAACACCATATATTTT. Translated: CASSLAHPSSGNTIYF.

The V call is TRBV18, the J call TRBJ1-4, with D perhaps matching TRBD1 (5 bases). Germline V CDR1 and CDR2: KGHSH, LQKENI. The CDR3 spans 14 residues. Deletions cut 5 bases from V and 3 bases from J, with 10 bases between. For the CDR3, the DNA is TGTGCCAGCTCAAACAGGTCGGCTAATGAAAAACTGTTTTTT. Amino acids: CASSNRSANEKLFF. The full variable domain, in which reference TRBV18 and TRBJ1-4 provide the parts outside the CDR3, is NAGVMQNPRHLVRRRGQEARLRCSPMKGHSHVYWYRQLPEEGLKFMVYLQKENIIDESGMPKERFSAEFPKEGPSILRIQQVVRGDSAAYFCASSNRSANEKLFFGSGTQLSVL.

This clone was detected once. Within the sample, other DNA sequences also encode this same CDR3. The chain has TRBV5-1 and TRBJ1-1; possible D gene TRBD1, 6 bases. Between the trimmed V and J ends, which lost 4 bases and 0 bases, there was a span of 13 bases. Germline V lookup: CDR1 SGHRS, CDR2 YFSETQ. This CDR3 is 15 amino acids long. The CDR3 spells CASSRRTELNTEAFF. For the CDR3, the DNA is TGCGCCAGCAGCAGACGGACAGAATTGAACACTGAAGCTTTCTTT.

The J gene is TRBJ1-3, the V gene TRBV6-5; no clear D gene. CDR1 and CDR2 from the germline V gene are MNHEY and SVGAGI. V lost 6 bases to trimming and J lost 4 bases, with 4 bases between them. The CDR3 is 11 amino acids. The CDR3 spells CASSHGNTIYF. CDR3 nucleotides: TGTGCCAGCAGCCACGGAAACACCATATATTTT.

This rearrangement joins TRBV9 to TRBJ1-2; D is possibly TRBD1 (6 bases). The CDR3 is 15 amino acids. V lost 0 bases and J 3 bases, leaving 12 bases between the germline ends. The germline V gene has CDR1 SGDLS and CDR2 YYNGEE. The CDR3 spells CASSVVPGGDYGYTF. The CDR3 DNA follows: TGTGCCAGCAGCGTAGTCCCCGGGGGCGACTATGGCTACACCTTC.

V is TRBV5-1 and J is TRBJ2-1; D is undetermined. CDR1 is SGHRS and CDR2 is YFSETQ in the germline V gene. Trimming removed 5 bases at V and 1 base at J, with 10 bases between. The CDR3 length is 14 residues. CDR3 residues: CASSPPKSYNEQFF. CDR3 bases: TGCGCCAGCAGTCCCCCTAAATCCTACAATGAGCAGTTCTTC.

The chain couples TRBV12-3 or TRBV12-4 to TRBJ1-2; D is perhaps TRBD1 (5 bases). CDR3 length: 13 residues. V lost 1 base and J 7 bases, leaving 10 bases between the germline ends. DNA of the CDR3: TGTGCCAGCAGTTTAGGGCAGGGAGGTGGCTACACCTTC. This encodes CASSLGQGGGYTF.

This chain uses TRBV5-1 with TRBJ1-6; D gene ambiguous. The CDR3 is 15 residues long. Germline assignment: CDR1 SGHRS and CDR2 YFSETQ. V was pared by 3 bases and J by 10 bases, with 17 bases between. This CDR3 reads CASSWGGYDGSPLHF. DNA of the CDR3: TGCGCCAGCAGCTGGGGTGGGTACGACGGGTCACCCCTCCACTTT. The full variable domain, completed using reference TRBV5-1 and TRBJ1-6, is KAGVTQTPRYLIKTRGQQVTLSCSPISGHRSVSWYQQTPGQGLQFLFEYFSETQRNKGNFPGRFSGRQFSNSRSEMNVSTLELGDSALYLCASSWGGYDGSPLHFGNGTRLTVT.

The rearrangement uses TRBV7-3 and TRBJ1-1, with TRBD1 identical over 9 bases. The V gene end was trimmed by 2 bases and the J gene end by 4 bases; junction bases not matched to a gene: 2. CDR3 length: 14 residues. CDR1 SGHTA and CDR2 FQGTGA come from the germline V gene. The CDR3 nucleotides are TGTGCCAGCAGCTTAGACAGGGGGAGCACTGAAGCTTTCTTT. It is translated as CASSLDRGSTEAFF.

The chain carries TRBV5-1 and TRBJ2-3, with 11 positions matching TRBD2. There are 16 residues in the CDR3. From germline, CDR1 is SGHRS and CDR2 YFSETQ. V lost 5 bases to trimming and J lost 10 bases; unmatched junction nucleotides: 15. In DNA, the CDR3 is TGCGCCAGCAGGGGGACTAGCGGAGGGACCAGCGTGTCGCAGTATTTT. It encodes CASRGTSGGTSVSQYF.

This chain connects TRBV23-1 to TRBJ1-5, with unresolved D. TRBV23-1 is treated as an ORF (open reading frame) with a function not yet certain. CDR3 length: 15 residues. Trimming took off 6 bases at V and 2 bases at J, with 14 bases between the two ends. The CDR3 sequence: CASSPGGRGNQPQHF. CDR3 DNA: TGCGCCAGCAGCCCGGGTGGAAGGGGCAATCAGCCCCAGCATTTT.

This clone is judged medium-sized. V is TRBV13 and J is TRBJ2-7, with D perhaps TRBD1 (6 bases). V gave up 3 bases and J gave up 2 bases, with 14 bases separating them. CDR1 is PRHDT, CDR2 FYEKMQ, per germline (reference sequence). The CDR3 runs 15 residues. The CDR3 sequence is CASSFDRLRTYEQYF. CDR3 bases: TGTGCCAGCAGCTTTGACAGGCTAAGGACCTACGAGCAGTACTTC. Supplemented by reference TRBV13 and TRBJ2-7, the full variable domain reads AAGVIQSPRHLIKEKRETATLKCYPIPRHDTVYWYQQGPGQDPQFLISFYEKMQSDKGSIPDRFSAQQFSDYHSELNMSSLELGDSALYFCASSFDRLRTYEQYFGPGTRLTVT.

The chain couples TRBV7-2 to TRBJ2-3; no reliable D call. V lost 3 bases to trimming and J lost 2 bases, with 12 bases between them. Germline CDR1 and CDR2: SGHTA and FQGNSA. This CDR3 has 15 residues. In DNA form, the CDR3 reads TGTGCCAGCAGCTTTCAGGACGGTATCACAGATACGCAGTATTTT. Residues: CASSFQDGITDTQYF.

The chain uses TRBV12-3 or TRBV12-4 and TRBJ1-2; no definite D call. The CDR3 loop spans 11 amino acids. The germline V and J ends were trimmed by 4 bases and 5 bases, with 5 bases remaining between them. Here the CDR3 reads CASSSGYGYTF. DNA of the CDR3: TGTGCCAGCAGTTCGGGGTATGGCTACACCTTC.